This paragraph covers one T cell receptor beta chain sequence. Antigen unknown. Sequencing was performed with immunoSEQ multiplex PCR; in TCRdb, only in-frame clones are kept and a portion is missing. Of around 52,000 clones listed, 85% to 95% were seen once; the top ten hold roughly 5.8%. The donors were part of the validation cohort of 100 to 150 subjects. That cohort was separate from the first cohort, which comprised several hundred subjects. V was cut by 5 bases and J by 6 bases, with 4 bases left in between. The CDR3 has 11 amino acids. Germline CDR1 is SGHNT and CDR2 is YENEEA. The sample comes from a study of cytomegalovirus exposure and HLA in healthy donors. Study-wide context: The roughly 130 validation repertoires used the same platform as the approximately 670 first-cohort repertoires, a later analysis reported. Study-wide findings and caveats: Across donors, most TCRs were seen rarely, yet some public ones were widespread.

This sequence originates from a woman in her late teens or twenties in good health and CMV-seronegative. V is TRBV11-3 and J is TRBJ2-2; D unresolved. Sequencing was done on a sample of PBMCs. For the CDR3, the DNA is TGTGCCAGCAGCCCCGCCGGGGAGCTGTTTTTT. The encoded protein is CASSPAGELFF. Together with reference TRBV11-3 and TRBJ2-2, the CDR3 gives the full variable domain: EAGVVQSPRYKIIEKKQPVAFWCNPISGHNTLYWYLQNLGQGPELLIRYENEEAVDDSQLPKDRFSAERLKGVDSTLKIQPAELGDSAVYLCASSPAGELFFGEGSRLTVL.